This entry features one TCR beta chain sequence. The CDR3 covers 14 residues. CDR1 is LNHDA, CDR2 SQIVND, per germline (reference sequence). The V and J ends lost 9 bases and 4 bases, in that order; junction bases with no gene match: 6. This entry comes from a study of PD-1 blockade in classical Hodgkin lymphoma. Clones were read by immunoSEQ multiplex PCR, and TCRdb kept only the in-frame ones, dropping some. The sample has around 10,000 clones, approximately 80% seen once. Exposure to brentuximab vedotin varied, and each patient had relapsed following autologous stem cell transplantation. The source is a human donor with classical Hodgkin lymphoma. The source material was peripheral blood mononuclear cells (PBMCs), sampled before the second cycle of nivolumab. The rearrangement joins TRBV19 to TRBJ1-5, with 10 bases identical to TRBD1. The CDR3 reads CASNRDRGNQPQHF. The CDR3 DNA sequence: TGTGCCAGCAACCGGGACAGGGGTAATCAGCCCCAGCATTTT.